Each of the 26 T cell receptor beta chains below was sequenced from the same sample in a study of blood T cell repertoires in COVID-19. Method: immunoSEQ multiplex PCR; TCRdb's copy keeps in-frame clones and lacks some. The sample holds approximately 300,000 clones, 85% seen once. Material for sequencing was PBMCs or T cells enriched from blood (not recorded which). Every receptor here comes from a woman in her thirties who had been exposed to COVID-19.

This clone occurred a few times. The chain carries TRBV2 and TRBJ2-3, with 7 nucleotides matching TRBD2. The length of the CDR3 is 17 residues. The germline CDR1 and CDR2 sequences are SNHLY and FYNNEI. Unmatched junction bases numbered 22, after V lost 11 bases and J lost 5 bases. CDR3 sequence (DNA): TGTGCCGAGATGGCTCGGTCCGTGACTAGCATCTTAGATACGCAGTATTTT. Protein: CAEMARSVTSILDTQYF.

This clone appeared a few times. The rearrangement links TRBV4-2 to TRBJ2-7; D unclear. Germline V gene lookup returns CDR1 LGHNA and CDR2 YNFKEQ. The V end lost 0 bases, the J end lost 2 bases, and 5 bases lay between the germline ends. This CDR3 has 13 residues. The CDR3 DNA follows: TGTGCCAGCAGCCAAGAGGCCACCTACGAGCAGTACTTC. It yields the protein CASSQEATYEQYF.

The chain uses TRBV4-3 and TRBJ1-4, with 9 bases aligning to TRBD1. Losses at the gene ends were 3 bases for V and 0 bases for J; bases not matched to a gene: 11. This CDR3 is built from 19 residues. The germline V gene has CDR1 LGHNA and CDR2 YSLEER. The CDR3 sequence is CASSQTIQGARTTNEKLFF. CDR3 sequence (DNA): TGCGCCAGCAGCCAGACAATACAGGGGGCGAGAACAACTAATGAAAAACTGTTTTTT.

This clone was detected only a few times. This rearrangement joins TRBV11-3 to TRBJ2-2, with 9 positions matching TRBD1. Germline values: CDR1 SGHNT, CDR2 YENEEA. The length of the CDR3 is 15 residues. V gave up 2 bases and J gave up 6 bases; unmatched junction bases: 4. CDR3 region: CASSLWGQGSGELFF. CDR3 nucleotide sequence: TGTGCCAGCAGCTTATGGGGACAGGGATCCGGGGAGCTGTTTTTT.

The DNA of the CDR3 is TGTGCCAGCAGTTTATTAGGGCAGGGCGGGGTGGATGAGCAGTTCTTC. It encodes CASSLLGQGGVDEQFF. This rearrangement joins TRBV27 to TRBJ2-1, with D possibly matching TRBD2 (6 bases). Germline loops: CDR1 MNHEY, CDR2 SMNVEV (reference sequence). This CDR3 has 16 residues. V was cut by 1 base and J by 8 bases, with 18 bases left in between.

The rearrangement links TRBV19 to TRBJ2-5; TRBD2 might be the D (6 bases). The germline V and J ends were trimmed by 3 bases and 5 bases, with 16 bases remaining between them. The CDR3 is 15 amino acids. Looked up from germline, CDR1 is LNHDA and CDR2 is SQIVND (reference sequence). CDR3 DNA: TGTGCCAGTAGTATCTACGGGGGAAGTGGCGAGACCCAGTACTTC. Protein sequence: CASSIYGGSGETQYF. Full variable domain (remainder filled in from reference TRBV19 and TRBJ2-5): DGGITQSPKYLFRKEGQNVTLSCEQNLNHDAMYWYRQDPGQGLRLIYYSQIVNDFQKGDIAEGYSVSREKKESFPLTVTSAQKNPTAFYLCASSIYGGSGETQYFGPGTRLLVL.

In this sample, this clone turned up once. The chain recombines TRBV5-1 with TRBJ2-2; 14 nucleotides match TRBD2. The V segment lost 4 bases and the J segment 3 bases; nucleotides outside the gene matches: 5. Germline CDR1 reads SGHRS; CDR2 reads YFSETQ. The CDR3 is 17 residues long. The CDR3 DNA follows: TGCGCCAGCAGCCGACTAGCGGGGGGGCCCGACACCGGGGAGCTGTTTTTT. Amino acids: CASSRLAGGPDTGELFF. Variable domain in full (rest from reference TRBV5-1 and TRBJ2-2): KAGVTQTPRYLIKTRGQQVTLSCSPISGHRSVSWYQQTPGQGLQFLFEYFSETQRNKGNFPGRFSGRQFSNSRSEMNVSTLELGDSALYLCASSRLAGGPDTGELFFGEGSRLTVL.

CDR3 in amino acids: CASSYNRQEPHGYTF. The CDR3 DNA follows: TGTGCCAGCAGTTACAACAGACAGGAGCCCCATGGCTACACCTTC. The rearrangement joins TRBV6-5 to TRBJ1-2; D is possibly TRBD1 (6 bases). The germline CDR1 and CDR2 sequences are MNHEY and SVGAGI. V was shortened by 2 bases and J by 6 bases, with 16 bases between the two germline ends. The CDR3 loop spans 15 amino acids.

CDR3 residues: CASSLLNRVSEQFF. The CDR3 DNA reads as TGTGCCAGCAGCCTCCTCAACAGGGTCAGCGAGCAGTTCTTC. The chain links TRBV27 to TRBJ2-1, with TRBD1 as a possible D gene (6 bases). V gave up 6 bases and J gave up 10 bases, with 19 bases separating them. Germline V CDR1 and CDR2: MNHEY, SMNVEV (reference sequence). CDR3 size: 14 residues.

The chain has TRBV27 and TRBJ1-5, with 7 bases aligning to TRBD1. V was clipped by 7 bases and J by 0 bases; unmatched bases: 9. CDR1 and CDR2 from the germline V gene are MNHEY and SMNVEV (reference sequence). This CDR3 spans 16 amino acids. CDR3 nucleotides: TGTGCCAGCAATCCCGTCAGGGGGTATAGCAATCAGCCCCAGCATTTT. This codes for CASNPVRGYSNQPQHF.

The V and J genes are TRBV7-2 and TRBJ2-7; D is undetermined. Germline V gene lookup returns CDR1 SGHTA and CDR2 FQGNSA. The CDR3 is made up of 13 amino acids. Trimming cost V 1 base and J 3 bases, with 7 bases left between them. CDR3 protein: CASSLESRYEQYF. Here the CDR3 DNA reads TGTGCCAGCAGCTTAGAATCCCGCTACGAGCAGTACTTC.

There are a few counts of this clone. The gene calls are TRBV7-8 and TRBJ1-2, with a weak D call TRBD1 (5 bases). From germline, CDR1 is SGHVS and CDR2 FQNEAQ. V was trimmed by 5 bases and J by 4 bases, leaving 20 bases between them. CDR3 size: 16 residues. The CDR3 DNA reads as TGTGCCAGCAGCCGAGGGGCCAACCGGGAAGGCTATGGCTACACCTTC. Translated: CASSRGANREGYGYTF. Full variable domain (outside the CDR3, taken from reference TRBV7-8 and TRBJ1-2): GAGVSQSPRYKVAKRGQDVALRCDPISGHVSLFWYQQALGQGPEFLTYFQNEAQLDKSGLPSDRFFAERPEGSVSTLKIQRTQQEDSAVYLCASSRGANREGYGYTFGSGTRLTVV.

The chain links TRBV7-2 to TRBJ2-7; 9 nucleotides line up with TRBD2. V shed 4 bases and J 2 bases; nucleotides not matched to a gene: 3. CDR3 size: 14 residues. Germline V gene sequence: CDR1 SGHTA, CDR2 FQGNSA. The CDR3 reads CASSSLAGPYEQYF. In DNA, the CDR3 is TGTGCCAGCAGCTCCCTAGCGGGACCCTACGAGCAGTACTTC.

The chain's CDR3 is CASSLSPRDTQYF. Written as DNA, the CDR3 is TGTGCCAGCAGCTTATCCCCGAGAGATACGCAGTATTTT. V is TRBV11-2 and J is TRBJ2-3; no reliable D call. CDR1 is SGHAT, CDR2 FQNNGV, per germline. Trimming stripped 2 bases from V and 5 bases from J, with 8 bases between. The CDR3 length is 13 residues.

This chain uses TRBV5-5 with TRBJ1-2; 7 bases line up with TRBD1. Per the germline V gene, CDR1 is SGHKS and CDR2 is YYEKEE (reference sequence). J lost 11 bases, V lost 4 bases, and 17 bases had no gene match. This CDR3 comprises 15 residues. The CDR3 nucleotides are TGTGCCAGCAGCGGGACCTCCCCAGGGGGGACGGGGTACACCTTC. This sequence encodes CASSGTSPGGTGYTF.

The chain combines TRBV5-1 with TRBJ1-6; 7 bases line up with TRBD1. Germline V gene sequence: CDR1 SGHRS, CDR2 YFSETQ. The V and J ends lost 4 bases and 6 bases, in that order; junction bases with no gene match: 10. The CDR3 runs to 16 residues. Here the CDR3 DNA reads TGCGCCAGCAGCCCGATCACAGGGGTGGGTAATTCACCCCTCCACTTT. Translating gives CASSPITGVGNSPLHF.

The rearrangement uses TRBV7-8 and TRBJ1-2, with 8 bases fitting TRBD1. V lost 0 bases to trimming and J lost 7 bases; unmatched junction nucleotides: 4. The CDR3 covers 14 residues. Germline CDR1 and CDR2: SGHVS and FQNEAQ. The CDR3, as DNA: TGTGCCAGCAGCTTAGCGACAGGGGCGGGTGGCTACACCTTC. As protein: CASSLATGAGGYTF.

The chain links TRBV19 to TRBJ2-6; D is unclear. V was pared by 6 bases and J by 9 bases, with 9 bases between. This CDR3 comprises 12 residues. Looked up from germline, CDR1 is LNHDA and CDR2 is SQIVND (reference sequence). DNA for the CDR3: TGTGCCAGTAGCTTTCCGGGCAACGTCCTGACTTTC. Its protein is CASSFPGNVLTF.

This clone has a handful of counts. The CDR3 loop is CASSLIGSRGVSYEQYF. CDR3 bases: TGTGCCAGCAGTTTGATCGGTTCCAGGGGGGTCTCCTACGAGCAGTACTTC. The chain joins TRBV28 to TRBJ2-7; TRBD1 might be the D (7 bases). The germline gives CDR1 MDHEN, CDR2 SYDVKM. The germline V and J ends were trimmed by 3 bases and 0 bases, with 18 bases remaining between them. CDR3 length: 17 residues.

This clone was counted a single time. The chain's CDR3 is CSASYRGSYEQYF. As DNA, the CDR3 is TGCAGCGCGAGCTACAGGGGTTCCTACGAGCAGTACTTC. The J gene is TRBJ2-7, the V gene TRBV29-1; 7 nucleotides align to TRBD1. J lost 1 base, V lost 7 bases, and 7 bases had no gene match. CDR3 length: 13 amino acids. CDR1 SQVTM and CDR2 ANQGSEA come from the germline V gene.

The rearrangement joins TRBV7-9 to TRBJ1-5; D remains ambiguous. Germline-derived CDR1 and CDR2 are SEHNR and FQNEAQ (reference sequence). Trimming cost V 1 base and J 4 bases, with 5 bases left between them. CDR3 size: 13 residues. CDR3 sequence: CASSLGPNQPQHF. The DNA of the CDR3 is TGTGCCAGCAGCTTAGGTCCGAATCAGCCCCAGCATTTT. The variable domain in full, with the rest retrieved from reference TRBV7-9 and TRBJ1-5, is DTGVSQNPRHKITKRGQNVTFRCDPISEHNRLYWYRQTLGQGPEFLTYFQNEAQLEKSRLLSDRFSAERPKGSFSTLEIQRTEQGDSAMYLCASSLGPNQPQHFGDGTRLSIL.

The rearrangement links TRBV4-3 to TRBJ2-1, with 11 bases matching TRBD2. Germline loops: CDR1 LGHNA, CDR2 YSLEER. The CDR3 sequence is 16 residues long. V lost 2 bases, J lost 5 bases, and 5 bases stayed unmatched. CDR3 region: CASSQRTSGRDNEQFF. The CDR3 region has the DNA TGCGCCAGCAGCCAAAGGACTAGCGGGCGAGACAATGAGCAGTTCTTC.

This clone came up a few times. The chain couples TRBV28 to TRBJ2-7; TRBD1 matches 7 bases. V was pared by 3 bases and J by 2 bases, with 7 bases of the junction left unmatched. This CDR3 has 15 residues. CDR1 MDHEN and CDR2 SYDVKM come from the germline V gene. The CDR3 here is CASSLAFGTAYEQYF. The CDR3 region has the DNA TGTGCCAGCAGTTTGGCCTTTGGGACAGCCTACGAGCAGTACTTC.

The genes are TRBV6-2 or TRBV6-3 and TRBJ1-3; D is possibly TRBD1 (6 bases). The CDR3 consists of 14 residues. The V and J ends lost 7 bases and 3 bases respectively, with 13 bases between them. CDR1 is MNHEY and CDR2 is SVGEGT in the germline V gene. CDR3 amino acids: CASTPSGVGNTIYF. The DNA for the CDR3 is TGTGCCAGCACCCCCTCAGGGGTTGGAAACACCATATATTTT.

The chain uses TRBV29-1 and TRBJ1-1; D is ambiguous. The CDR3 totals 12 residues. V lost 6 bases to trimming and J lost 1 base, with 9 bases between them. The germline V gene encodes CDR1 SQVTM and CDR2 ANQGSEA. Here the CDR3 DNA reads TGCAGCGTGCGGGGTGGGAACACTGAAGCTTTCTTT. This sequence encodes CSVRGGNTEAFF.

The rearrangement joins TRBV28 to TRBJ1-4; 8 bases align to TRBD1. Per the germline V gene, CDR1 is MDHEN and CDR2 is SYDVKM. Germline trimming cut 6 bases from V and 4 bases from J; bases unmatched to any gene: 7. The CDR3 has 15 residues. The CDR3 region is CASRRGQGFNEKLFF. For the CDR3, the DNA is TGTGCCAGCAGAAGAGGACAGGGCTTTAATGAAAAACTGTTTTTT.